This TCR beta chain was sequenced for a study of response to subunit inactivated influenza vaccine. Findings and limits, study-wide: The authors suggested that few new T cells are recruited per seasonal influenza vaccination.

Per germline, CDR1 DFQATT and CDR2 SNEGSKA (reference sequence). The CDR3 totals 12 residues. The germline V and J ends were trimmed by 6 bases and 6 bases, with 14 bases remaining between them. This clonotype was found many times. Its antigen is still unknown. TCRdb reprocessed the RT-PCR reads with MiXCR, giving one entry per CDR3 protein. The sample consists of 500,000 or so distinct CDR3 sequences, approximately 15% of them appearing once. The chain has TRBV20-1 and TRBJ1-2; a possible D gene is TRBD1 (5 bases). This clonotype was obtained from a man aged 50 to 69 who received an inactivated influenza vaccine. This specimen was CD4+ T cells sorted from PBMCs, taken about 24 months after vaccination. The CDR3 reads CSARPQGNGYTF. In DNA, the CDR3 is TGCAGTGCCCGTCCCCAGGGAAATGGCTACACCTTC.